Listed here are 10 T cell receptor beta chains from one sample, sequenced in a study of HIV-infected patients and healthy controls. Alpha and beta constant-region primers primed reverse transcription of around 500 ng RNA. Using multiplexing indices, alpha and beta chain libraries were generated apart by chain-specific third strand synthesis. TCRdb processed the 5' RACE reads anew with MiXCR; each CDR3 protein has one entry. The repertoire holds roughly 13,000 distinct CDR3 sequences, with approximately 11% as singletons. All unsorted peripheral T cells were captured because whole blood was used without fractionation. The sequencing sample was made of blood. The source is an adult in good health.

This clonotype is medium-sized (0.01 to 0.1%) within its sample. The chain carries TRBV28 and TRBJ2-4; 9 bases are shared with TRBD1. V shed 8 bases and J 1 base; nucleotides not matched to a gene: 18. CDR1 and CDR2 from the germline V gene are MDHEN and SYDVKM. CDR3 length: 19 amino acids. In nucleotides, the CDR3 is TGTGCCAGCTCTCCGGGACAGGGAAAAATTCCGGGCGCCAAAAACATTCAGTACTTC. It codes for CASSPGQGKIPGAKNIQYF.

This clonotype is labeled as medium-sized. The chain couples TRBV12-3 or TRBV12-4 to TRBJ2-7; perhaps TRBD1 as D (5 bases). The CDR3 runs 14 residues. V lost 7 bases and J 3 bases, leaving 16 bases between the germline ends. The DNA for the CDR3 is TGTGCCAGCACCCTTCAGGGCTTCCACTACGAGCAGTACTTC. Translated, it gives CASTLQGFHYEQYF.

This clonotype has just a few counts. The chain employs TRBV11-3 and TRBJ2-2, with D uncertain. Per germline, CDR1 SGHNT and CDR2 YENEEA. V lost 8 bases and J lost 5, with 15 bases in between. The CDR3 is 14 residues long. CDR3 loop: CASSQGSDTGELFF. CDR3 coding DNA: TGTGCCAGCTCCCAAGGTTCGGATACCGGGGAGCTGTTTTTT.

Ten or more counts support this clonotype. The CDR3 DNA is TGTGCCAGCAGCCAAGGCCCACTAGGGACAGATACGCAGTATTTT. It encodes CASSQGPLGTDTQYF. The chain couples TRBV4-2 to TRBJ2-3; D is possibly TRBD2 (5 bases). The CDR3 runs 15 residues. V gave up 1 base and J gave up 3 bases, with 11 bases separating them. Germline V gene sequence: CDR1 LGHNA, CDR2 YNFKEQ.

There are many counts of this clonotype. The rearrangement uses TRBV11-2 and TRBJ1-1; D ambiguous. Germline lookup yields CDR1 SGHAT and CDR2 FQNNGV. The CDR3 totals 12 residues. The ends were cut back, 1 base at V and 11 bases at J, with 11 bases in the middle. The CDR3 bases are TGTGCCAGCAGCTTAGTGGGCCGAGAGGCTTTCTTT. Amino acids: CASSLVGREAFF.

This chain's CDR3 is CASRSREYGYTF. CDR3 DNA sequence: TGTGCCAGTAGGTCCAGGGAGTATGGCTACACCTTC. V is TRBV19 and J is TRBJ1-2; tentative D call: TRBD1 (5 bases). CDR1 is LNHDA and CDR2 is SQIVND in the germline V gene (reference sequence). The CDR3 loop spans 12 amino acids. Trimming cost V 6 bases and J 5 bases, with 10 bases left between them.

This clonotype has a count of ten or more. The CDR3 spells CASSLTAGTSGSYNEQFF. The CDR3 nucleotides read TGTGCCAGCAGCTTAACTGCAGGGACTAGCGGGAGCTACAATGAGCAGTTCTTC. The chain uses TRBV7-2 and TRBJ2-1; the match to TRBD2 covers 14 bases. The CDR3 has 18 residues. The trim removed 2 bases at V and 3 bases at J, leaving 6 bases unmatched. The V gene's germline CDR1 is SGHTA and CDR2 FQGNSA.

In its sample, this clonotype was seen many times. The rearrangement joins TRBV7-9 to TRBJ2-3; D unclear. The ends were cut back, 2 bases at V and 4 bases at J, with 10 bases in the middle. This CDR3 has 14 residues. Looked up from germline, CDR1 is SEHNR and CDR2 is FQNEAQ (reference sequence). CDR3 residues: CASSLKGVADTQYF. CDR3 sequence (DNA): TGTGCCAGCAGCTTAAAGGGTGTTGCAGATACGCAGTATTTT.

The sample holds many counts of this clonotype. V usage is TRBV10-3 and J usage is TRBJ1-5, with D unclear. CDR3 size: 13 residues. V lost 3 bases and J lost 5, with 8 bases in between. Germline V gene sequence: CDR1 ENHRY, CDR2 SYGVKD. The CDR3 sequence is CAISDGIDQPQHF. DNA of the CDR3: TGTGCCATCAGTGACGGCATCGATCAGCCCCAGCATTTT.

This clonotype was picked up many times. V usage is TRBV6-1 and J usage is TRBJ1-2; no clear D. V was pared by 2 bases and J by 1 base, with 14 bases between. The CDR3 has 16 amino acids. Germline CDR1 is MNHNS and CDR2 is SASEGT. In nucleotides, the CDR3 is TGTGCCAGCAGTGAATTGCGACAACTCTTTAACTATGGCTACACCTTC. The encoded protein is CASSELRQLFNYGYTF.